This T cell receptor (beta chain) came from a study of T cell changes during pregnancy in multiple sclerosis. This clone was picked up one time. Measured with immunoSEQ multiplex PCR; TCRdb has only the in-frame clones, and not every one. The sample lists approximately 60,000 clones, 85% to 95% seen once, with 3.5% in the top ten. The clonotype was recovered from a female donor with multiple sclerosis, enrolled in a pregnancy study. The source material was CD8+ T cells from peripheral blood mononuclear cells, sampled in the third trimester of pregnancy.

The CDR3 DNA is TGTGCCAGCAGCTCCGCGGGTAACCGGTACGAGCAGTACTTC. As protein: CASSSAGNRYEQYF. The chain recombines TRBV9 with TRBJ2-7, with D possibly matching TRBD2 (5 bases). Trimming left V 4 bases short and J 4 bases short, with 15 bases between. Looked up from germline, CDR1 is SGDLS and CDR2 is YYNGEE. This CDR3 region has 14 residues.